These 18 T cell receptor beta chains originate from one sample sequenced in a study of cytomegalovirus exposure and HLA in healthy donors. Here immunoSEQ multiplex PCR was the method, and the copy in TCRdb shows in-frame clones only, minus some. The profile shows 150,000 to 200,000 clones, about 83% of them singletons. Sequencing used PBMCs. The receptors were gathered from a woman in her twenties or thirties in good health and CMV-seronegative.

The chain carries TRBV7-9 and TRBJ1-3, with TRBD1 matching 7 bases. Germline CDR1 SEHNR, CDR2 FQNEAQ (reference sequence). V was clipped by 6 bases and J by 0 bases; unmatched bases: 5. The CDR3 consists of 15 residues. CDR3 sequence: CASSRQGFSGNTIYF. CDR3 nucleotide sequence: TGTGCCAGCAGTCGACAGGGTTTCTCTGGAAACACCATATATTTT.

CDR3 coding DNA: TGTGCCAGCAGCTGGGGAGGGAGGTTCACAGATACGCAGTATTTT. Encoded protein: CASSWGGRFTDTQYF. V and J are TRBV5-8 and TRBJ2-3, with TRBD2 matching over 7 bases. V lost 3 bases to trimming and J lost 2 bases; unmatched junction nucleotides: 6. CDR3 length: 15 residues. Germline assignment: CDR1 SGHTS and CDR2 YDEGEE.

This CDR3 is CASSPNRGEKVQRYRNQPQHF. As DNA, the CDR3 is TGTGCCAGCAGCCCAAATAGGGGCGAAAAGGTCCAACGATATCGCAATCAGCCCCAGCATTTT. This chain uses TRBV21-1 with TRBJ1-5; no check of the table's D call, TRBD1, against the DNA was made. TRBV21-1 is a pseudogene. CDR3 length: 21 residues.

This clone was seen only a few times. The CDR3 nucleotides read TGCGCCAGCACGATGACAGGGGGTTATGGCTACACCTTC. Translation: CASTMTGGYGYTF. This chain connects TRBV5-1 to TRBJ1-2; 9 bases are a match to TRBD1. The CDR3 is 13 residues long. The germline gives CDR1 SGHRS, CDR2 YFSETQ. With 6 bases clipped from V and 5 bases from J, the junction kept 5 bases outside the gene matches.

In DNA form, the CDR3 reads TGCGCCAGCTCAGAGCGGCCGAACACCGGGGAGCTGTTTTTT. Protein: CASSERPNTGELFF. The chain employs TRBV5-1 and TRBJ2-2; tentatively, D is TRBD2 (5 bases). V lost 7 bases to trimming and J lost 0 bases, with 10 bases between them. Germline CDR1 is SGHRS and CDR2 is YFSETQ. The CDR3 is 14 amino acids.

V and J are TRBV5-1 and TRBJ2-1; possible D gene TRBD2, 6 bases. Looked up from germline, CDR1 is SGHRS and CDR2 is YFSETQ. The V and J ends lost 2 bases and 6 bases respectively, with 12 bases between them. The CDR3 extends over 14 amino acids. For the CDR3, the DNA is TGCGCCAGCAGCTTCGGGGGTGCGGTCAATGAGCAGTTCTTC. Protein: CASSFGGAVNEQFF.

The table lists this clone with a count of one. The chain couples TRBV21-1 to TRBJ1-4. TRBV21-1 has pseudogene status. The CDR3 is 16 residues long. Here the CDR3 reads CASSNEIGPSFEKLFF. In DNA, the CDR3 is TGTGCCAGCAGCAATGAAATAGGCCCTAGTTTTGAAAAACTGTTTTTT.

The J gene is TRBJ1-4, the V gene TRBV19; D unclear. V was shortened by 7 bases and J by 7 bases, with 22 bases between the two germline ends. Germline V gene data show CDR1 as LNHDA and CDR2 as SQIVND (reference sequence). The CDR3 is 16 residues long. The CDR3: CASKDASAGNSEKLFF. The CDR3, as DNA: TGTGCCAGTAAGGACGCGAGTGCGGGGAATAGTGAAAAACTGTTTTTT.

The rearrangement joins TRBV6-5 to TRBJ1-2, with 7 bases that match TRBD1. There are 13 residues in the CDR3. The V gene end was trimmed by 6 bases and the J gene end by 8 bases; junction bases not matched to a gene: 9. Germline V gene lookup returns CDR1 MNHEY and CDR2 SVGAGI. The CDR3 bases are TGTGCCAGCAGCCGGGACAGTGTTGGGGGCTACACCTTC. Protein sequence: CASSRDSVGGYTF.

V and J are TRBV5-8 and TRBJ2-3, with TRBD1 matching 7 bases. Germline V gene data show CDR1 as SGHTS and CDR2 as YDEGEE. CDR3 length: 18 amino acids. V gave up 3 bases and J gave up 2 bases; unmatched junction bases: 15. DNA for the CDR3: TGTGCCAGCAGCTCGTCGCCGGGGACAGCGATTACCACAGATACGCAGTATTTT. Translated: CASSSSPGTAITTDTQYF.

This clone showed up just a few times. The chain uses TRBV29-1 and TRBJ1-2, with D possibly matching TRBD1 (6 bases). The CDR3 has 14 amino acids. The germline V gene has CDR1 SQVTM and CDR2 ANQGSEA. V lost 7 bases and J lost 4, with 19 bases in between. The CDR3 here is CSAPSLGASYGYTF. CDR3 nucleotides: TGCAGCGCTCCCAGTTTGGGGGCTTCCTATGGCTACACCTTC. The full variable domain, its missing parts supplied by reference TRBV29-1 and TRBJ1-2, is SAVISQKPSRDICQRGTSLTIQCQVDSQVTMMFWYRQQPGQSLTLIATANQGSEATYESGFVIDKFPISRPNLTFSTLTVSNMSPEDSSIYLCSAPSLGASYGYTFGSGTRLTVV.

The chain combines TRBV13 with TRBJ1-3; D ambiguous. Trimming left V 5 bases short and J 0 bases short, with 17 bases between. This CDR3 region has 17 residues. Germline V CDR1 and CDR2: PRHDT, FYEKMQ (reference sequence). CDR3 nucleotides: TGTGCCAGCAGCCCGCCTCGGACTGGCCACTCTGGAAACACCATATATTTT. Translation: CASSPPRTGHSGNTIYF. Using reference TRBV13 and TRBJ1-3 for the parts outside the CDR3, the full variable domain is AAGVIQSPRHLIKEKRETATLKCYPIPRHDTVYWYQQGPGQDPQFLISFYEKMQSDKGSIPDRFSAQQFSDYHSELNMSSLELGDSALYFCASSPPRTGHSGNTIYFGEGSWLTVV.

The chain carries TRBV10-1 and TRBJ2-1, with D perhaps matching TRBD1 (5 bases). Germline V CDR1 and CDR2: WNHNN, SYGVQD (reference sequence). The CDR3 loop spans 16 amino acids. Between the trimmed V and J ends, which lost 7 bases and 4 bases, there was a span of 20 bases. The CDR3 DNA sequence: TGCGCCAGCATATCGACGTTGGGGCTGTTATACAATGAGCAGTTCTTC. Its translation: CASISTLGLLYNEQFF.

V gene TRBV21-1 combines with J gene TRBJ2-7; the table calls TRBD2, which could not be checked here. TRBV21-1 is recorded as a pseudogene. The CDR3 has 14 residues. CDR3: CASSKRRLASEQYF. The CDR3 DNA reads as TGTGCCAGCAGCAAAAGGAGACTAGCGTCCGAGCAGTACTTC.

This rearrangement joins TRBV4-2 to TRBJ1-4; tentative D call: TRBD1 (5 bases). The germline V gene encodes CDR1 LGHNA and CDR2 YNFKEQ. V was pared by 1 base and J by 8 bases, with 11 bases between. The CDR3 runs to 14 residues. CDR3 region: CASSQGGAREKLFF. In nucleotides, the CDR3 is TGTGCCAGCAGCCAAGGTGGGGCCAGGGAAAAACTGTTTTTT.

The chain carries TRBV15 and TRBJ1-2, with TRBD1 matching 9 bases. This CDR3 has 17 amino acids. V dropped 5 bases and J dropped 4; count of bases not matched to a gene: 14. Germline V gene sequence: CDR1 LNHNV, CDR2 YYDKDF (reference sequence). The CDR3 protein is CATSDRDRASLIYGYTF. The CDR3, as DNA: TGTGCCACCAGCGACCGGGACAGGGCGTCCCTAATCTATGGCTACACCTTC. Looking up the rest from reference TRBV15 and TRBJ1-2 gives the full variable domain: DAMVIQNPRYQVTQFGKPVTLSCSQTLNHNVMYWYQQKSSQAPKLLFHYYDKDFNNEADTPDNFQSRRPNTSFCFLDIRSPGLGDTAMYLCATSDRDRASLIYGYTFGSGTRLTVV.

This chain links TRBV6-1 with TRBJ1-5; TRBD1 might be the D (5 bases). The CDR3 totals 13 residues. V was shortened by 2 bases and J by 6 bases, with 8 bases between the two germline ends. CDR1 MNHNS and CDR2 SASEGT come from the germline V gene. CDR3 DNA: TGTGCCAGCAGTGAACAGGGTGTTCAGCCCCAGCATTTT. This sequence encodes CASSEQGVQPQHF.

V and J are TRBV10-2 and TRBJ2-2; D is perhaps TRBD2 (5 bases). Per germline, CDR1 WSHSY and CDR2 SAAADI. The V and J ends lost 6 bases and 6 bases respectively, with 8 bases between them. The CDR3 loop spans 12 amino acids. The CDR3 protein is CASSPGAGELFF. DNA for the CDR3: TGCGCCAGCAGCCCCGGGGCCGGGGAGCTGTTTTTT.